This T cell receptor beta chain was recovered during a study of chemoradiotherapy in HPV16-positive cancers. Study at large: Candidate HPV-specific T-cell clones and common TCR motifs came from functional assays in two HPV16-positive patients.

This clone came up a few times. Samples were taken several times over chemoradiotherapy. J was trimmed by 4 bases and V by 5 bases; bases with no gene match: 3. The germline gives CDR1 SGHTA, CDR2 FQGNSA. CDR3 length: 15 amino acids. Assay used: immunoSEQ multiplex PCR; TCRdb lists only in-frame clones, some missing. The sample holds 2,000 to 2,500 clones, nearly 90% seen once. Sample: tumor tissue, taken from a patient who underwent chemoradiotherapy. This chain joins TRBV7-2 and TRBJ2-5; 14 bases match TRBD2. The source of this sequence is a human donor with HPV-associated anogenital cancer. Here the CDR3 DNA reads TGTGCCAGCAGCCCGGGACTAGCGGGGGTAGAGACCCAGTACTTC. It encodes CASSPGLAGVETQYF.